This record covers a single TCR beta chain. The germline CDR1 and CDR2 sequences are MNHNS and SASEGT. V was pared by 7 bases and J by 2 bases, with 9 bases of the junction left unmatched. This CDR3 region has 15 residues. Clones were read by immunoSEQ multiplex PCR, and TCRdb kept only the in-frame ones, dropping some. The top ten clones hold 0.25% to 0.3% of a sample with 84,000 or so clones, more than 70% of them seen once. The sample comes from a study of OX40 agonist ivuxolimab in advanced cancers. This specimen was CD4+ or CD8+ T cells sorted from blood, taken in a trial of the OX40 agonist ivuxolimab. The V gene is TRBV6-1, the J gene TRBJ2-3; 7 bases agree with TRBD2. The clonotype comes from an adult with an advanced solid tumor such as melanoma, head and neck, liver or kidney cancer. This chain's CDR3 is CASTLRAGDTDTQYF. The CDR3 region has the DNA TGTGCCAGCACCCTACGGGCGGGGGACACAGATACGCAGTATTTT.